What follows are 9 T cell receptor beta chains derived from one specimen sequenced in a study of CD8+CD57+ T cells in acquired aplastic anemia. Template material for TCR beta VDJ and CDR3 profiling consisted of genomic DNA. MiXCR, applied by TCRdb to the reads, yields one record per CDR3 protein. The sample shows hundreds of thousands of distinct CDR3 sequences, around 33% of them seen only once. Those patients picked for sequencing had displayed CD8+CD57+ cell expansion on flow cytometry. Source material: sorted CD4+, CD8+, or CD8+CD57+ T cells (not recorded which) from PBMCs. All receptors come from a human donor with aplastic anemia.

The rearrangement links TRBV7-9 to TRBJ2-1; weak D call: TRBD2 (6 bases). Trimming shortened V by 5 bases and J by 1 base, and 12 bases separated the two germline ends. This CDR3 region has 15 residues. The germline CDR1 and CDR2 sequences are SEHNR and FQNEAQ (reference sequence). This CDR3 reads CASSPTSFSYNEQFF. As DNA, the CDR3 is TGTGCCAGCAGCCCCACTAGCTTTTCCTACAATGAGCAGTTCTTC.

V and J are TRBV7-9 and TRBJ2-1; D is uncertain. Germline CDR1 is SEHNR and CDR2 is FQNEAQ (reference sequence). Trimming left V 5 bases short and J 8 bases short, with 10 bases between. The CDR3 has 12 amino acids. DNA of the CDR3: TGTGCCAGCAGCCCCCCTTTCTATGAGCAGTTCTTC. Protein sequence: CASSPPFYEQFF.

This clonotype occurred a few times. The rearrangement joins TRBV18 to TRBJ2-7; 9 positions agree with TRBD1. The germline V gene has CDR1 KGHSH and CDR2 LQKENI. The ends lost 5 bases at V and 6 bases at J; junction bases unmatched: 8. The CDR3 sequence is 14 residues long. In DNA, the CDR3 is TGTGCCAGCTCATACCGGGACAGGGAAAGCGAGCAGTACTTC. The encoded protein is CASSYRDRESEQYF.

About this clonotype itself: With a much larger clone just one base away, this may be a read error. CDR3 in amino acids: CASWRGDLNAEAFF. The CDR3 DNA reads TGTGCCAGCTGGAGAGGGGATTTGAACGCTGAAGCTTTCTTT. This chain uses TRBV19 with TRBJ1-1, with TRBD1 as a possible D gene (5 bases). Germline-derived CDR1 and CDR2 are LNHDA and SQIVND (reference sequence). This CDR3 region has 14 residues.

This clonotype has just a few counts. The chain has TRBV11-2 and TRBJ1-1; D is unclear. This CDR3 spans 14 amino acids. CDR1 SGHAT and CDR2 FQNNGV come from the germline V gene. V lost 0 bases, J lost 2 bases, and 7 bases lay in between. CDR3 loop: CASSLDHSNTEAFF. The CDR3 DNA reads TGTGCCAGCAGCTTAGACCACAGCAACACTGAAGCTTTCTTT.

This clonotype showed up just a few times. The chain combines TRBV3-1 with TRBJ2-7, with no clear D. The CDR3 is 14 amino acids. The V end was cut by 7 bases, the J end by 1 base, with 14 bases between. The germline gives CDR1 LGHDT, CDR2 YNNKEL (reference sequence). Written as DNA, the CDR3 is TGTGCCAGCAAAAAGAGTCCGAATTCCTACGAGCAGTACTTC. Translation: CASKKSPNSYEQYF.

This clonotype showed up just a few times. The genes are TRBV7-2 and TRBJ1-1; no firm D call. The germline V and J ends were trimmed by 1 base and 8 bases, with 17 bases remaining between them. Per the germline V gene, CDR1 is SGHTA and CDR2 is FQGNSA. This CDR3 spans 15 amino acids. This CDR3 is CASSLVTSPPSEAFF. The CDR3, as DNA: TGTGCCAGCAGCTTAGTCACTAGCCCCCCTTCCGAAGCTTTCTTT. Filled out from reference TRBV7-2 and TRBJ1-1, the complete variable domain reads GAGVSQSPSNKVTEKGKDVELRCDPISGHTALYWYRQSLGQGLEFLIYFQGNSAPDKSGLPSDRFSAERTGGSVSTLTIQRTQQEDSAVYLCASSLVTSPPSEAFFGQGTRLTVV.

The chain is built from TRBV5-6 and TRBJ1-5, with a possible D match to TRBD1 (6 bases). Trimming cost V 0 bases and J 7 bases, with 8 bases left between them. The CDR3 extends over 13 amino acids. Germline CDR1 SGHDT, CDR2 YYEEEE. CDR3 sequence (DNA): TGTGCCAGCAGCTTGGATGGGGGCCAGCCCCAGCATTTT. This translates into CASSLDGGQPQHF.

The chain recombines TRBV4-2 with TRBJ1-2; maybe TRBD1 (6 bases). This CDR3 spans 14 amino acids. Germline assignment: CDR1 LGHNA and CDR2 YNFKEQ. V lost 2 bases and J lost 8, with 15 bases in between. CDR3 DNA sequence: TGTGCCAGCAGCCAAAGACAGGCTTACGGGGGCTACACCTTC. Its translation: CASSQRQAYGGYTF.